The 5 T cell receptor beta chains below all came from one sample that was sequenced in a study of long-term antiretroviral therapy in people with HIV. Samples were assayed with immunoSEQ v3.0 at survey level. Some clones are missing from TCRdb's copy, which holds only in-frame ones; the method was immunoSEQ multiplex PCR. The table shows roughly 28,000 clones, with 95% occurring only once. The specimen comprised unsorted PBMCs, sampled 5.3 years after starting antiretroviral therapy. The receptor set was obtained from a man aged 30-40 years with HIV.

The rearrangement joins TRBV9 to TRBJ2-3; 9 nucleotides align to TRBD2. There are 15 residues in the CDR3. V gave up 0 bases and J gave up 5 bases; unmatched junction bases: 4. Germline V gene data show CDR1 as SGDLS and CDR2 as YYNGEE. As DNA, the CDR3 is TGTGCCAGCAGCGTAGCGGGGCGGGGGGGAGATACGCAGTATTTT. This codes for CASSVAGRGGDTQYF.

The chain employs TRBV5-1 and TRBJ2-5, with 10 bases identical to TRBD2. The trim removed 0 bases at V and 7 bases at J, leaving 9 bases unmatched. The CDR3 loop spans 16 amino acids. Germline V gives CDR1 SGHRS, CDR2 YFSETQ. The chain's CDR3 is CASSLVPAGGRGTQYF. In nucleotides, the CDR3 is TGCGCCAGCAGCTTGGTACCAGCGGGGGGGCGAGGGACCCAGTACTTC.

CDR3 region: CASRWVRDYNSPLHF. Here the CDR3 DNA reads TGTGCCAGCCGCTGGGTGAGGGATTATAATTCACCCCTCCACTTT. The V gene is TRBV6-6, the J gene TRBJ1-6; no clear D. Trimming pared 8 bases from V and 4 bases from J, leaving 15 bases between. CDR3 length: 15 residues. Germline V gene sequence: CDR1 MNHNY, CDR2 SVGAGI (reference sequence).

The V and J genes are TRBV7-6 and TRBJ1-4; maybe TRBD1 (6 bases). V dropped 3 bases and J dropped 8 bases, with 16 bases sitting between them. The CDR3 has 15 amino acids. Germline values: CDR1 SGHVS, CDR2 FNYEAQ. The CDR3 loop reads CASSFSGGGGEKLFF. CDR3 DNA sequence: TGTGCCAGCAGCTTTTCAGGAGGGGGAGGCGAAAAACTGTTTTTT. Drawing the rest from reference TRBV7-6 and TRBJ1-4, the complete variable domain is GAGVSQSPRYKVTKRGQDVALRCDPISGHVSLYWYRQALGQGPEFLTYFNYEAQQDKSGLPNDRFSAERPEGSISTLTIQRTEQRDSAMYRCASSFSGGGGEKLFFGSGTQLSVL.

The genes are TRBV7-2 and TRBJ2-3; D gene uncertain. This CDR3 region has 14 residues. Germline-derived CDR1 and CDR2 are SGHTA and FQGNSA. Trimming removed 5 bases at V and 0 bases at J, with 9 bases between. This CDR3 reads CASSARPSTDTQYF. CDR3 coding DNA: TGTGCCAGCAGCGCACGACCTAGCACAGATACGCAGTATTTT.